The source of this TCR beta chain is a study of T cell responses to AZD1222 COVID-19 vaccine. Findings and limits, study-wide: Spike as a whole was targeted by vaccine-associated CD4 TCRs, dominant at 160-218 and 743-854.

This clone was detected once. Antigen unknown. Libraries were prepared by immunoSEQ multiplex PCR; TCRdb keeps only in-frame clonotypes and omits some of them. The sample has 100,000 to 150,000 clones; around 86% are singletons. The sequence was collected from an adult in good health. The specimen comprised peripheral blood, sampled on day 0 of AZD1222 vaccination.

CDR3 sequence reads: CASSQGGGPLNNEQFF. The CDR3 nucleotides read TGCGCCAGCAGCCAAGGGGGGGGCCCCCTTAACAATGAGCAGTTCTTC. The chain couples TRBV4-3 to TRBJ2-1, with D perhaps matching TRBD2 (7 bases). The CDR3 length is 16 residues. Per the germline V gene, CDR1 is LGHNA and CDR2 is YSLEER. Trimming removed 1 base from V and 5 bases from J, with 15 bases in between.